These 23 T cell receptor beta chains came from one sample sequenced in a study of cytotoxic CD8 clonotypes in ibrutinib-treated CLL. Generated by immunoSEQ multiplex PCR, the TCRdb table keeps only in-frame clones and is missing some. The profile shows around 70,000 clones, around nine tenths of them singletons. Sequences were derived from PBMCs, sampled after 12 months of ibrutinib treatment. The receptors derive from a human donor with chronic lymphocytic leukemia.

This clone was counted only a few times. The chain joins TRBV29-1 to TRBJ1-1; 9 bases fit TRBD1. CDR3 size: 13 residues. Per germline, CDR1 SQVTM and CDR2 ANQGSEA. V was clipped by 8 bases and J by 6 bases; unmatched bases: 10. CDR3 nucleotide sequence: TGCAGCCATCTGGGGGACAGGGATGCTGAAGCTTTCTTT. This translates into CSHLGDRDAEAFF.

J is TRBJ2-7 and V is TRBV19, with D maybe TRBD2 (5 bases). Germline-derived CDR1 and CDR2 are LNHDA and SQIVND (reference sequence). Trimming shortened V by 3 bases and J by 2 bases, and 17 bases separated the two germline ends. The CDR3 is made up of 16 amino acids. CDR3 DNA: TGTGCCAGTAGTATGGTTCCCGGACGGAGGACCTACGAGCAGTACTTC. Protein product: CASSMVPGRRTYEQYF.

The gene calls are TRBV28 and TRBJ2-7; 8 nucleotides agree with TRBD1. Trimming cost V 1 base and J 5 bases; bases outside gene matches: 10. The CDR3 length is 16 residues. Looked up from germline, CDR1 is MDHEN and CDR2 is SYDVKM. CDR3 in DNA: TGTGCCAGCAGTTTATTTTTCGGGACAGGTTCCGACGAGCAGTACTTC. This codes for CASSLFFGTGSDEQYF.

This clone was found once. The V gene is TRBV5-6, the J gene TRBJ2-7, with D perhaps matching TRBD1 or TRBD2 (7 bases each). CDR3 size: 14 residues. The V gene's germline CDR1 is SGHDT and CDR2 YYEEEE. V lost 7 bases, J lost 2 bases, and 16 bases lay in between. The CDR3: CASGRGQTPYEQYF. For the CDR3, the DNA is TGTGCCAGCGGGAGGGGACAGACTCCCTACGAGCAGTACTTC.

The chain has TRBV5-4 and TRBJ2-3, with D possibly called TRBD1 or TRBD2 (5 bases each). Germline values: CDR1 SGHNT, CDR2 YYREEE (reference sequence). The CDR3 consists of 14 residues. V gave up 3 bases and J gave up 1 base, with 9 bases separating them. The CDR3 sequence: CASSSRGGTDTQYF. CDR3 nucleotide sequence: TGTGCCAGCAGCTCACGAGGGGGCACAGATACGCAGTATTTT.

Concerning this clone itself: This specimen includes other DNA sequences encoding the same CDR3. The V call is TRBV6-6, the J call TRBJ1-1, with no clear D. V was cut by 4 bases and J by 1 base, with 10 bases left in between. The CDR3 runs to 14 residues. Germline CDR1 MNHNY, CDR2 SVGAGI (reference sequence). In nucleotides, the CDR3 is TGTGCCAGCAGTTTCGATAGTGGGAACACTGAAGCTTTCTTT. Amino acid sequence: CASSFDSGNTEAFF.

The chain employs TRBV19 and TRBJ2-7; tentatively, D is TRBD2 (6 bases). V was pared by 6 bases and J by 2 bases, with 11 bases between. Germline V CDR1 and CDR2: LNHDA, SQIVND (reference sequence). This CDR3 is built from 13 residues. CDR3 amino acids: CASSRRETYEQYF. The DNA of the CDR3 is TGTGCCAGTAGCCGCCGGGAGACCTACGAGCAGTACTTC.

The chain employs TRBV9 and TRBJ2-1; a weak D match, TRBD2 (6 bases). Germline V gives CDR1 SGDLS, CDR2 YYNGEE. With 3 bases removed from V and 1 base from J, the gap between germline ends came to 14 bases. The CDR3 totals 16 residues. The CDR3 nucleotides read TGTGCCAGCAGCGGTGGTCGCGGAGGGTCCTACAATGAGCAGTTCTTC. It translates to CASSGGRGGSYNEQFF.

The J gene is TRBJ2-7, the V gene TRBV6-5; 7 nucleotides agree with TRBD1. Germline-derived CDR1 and CDR2 are MNHEY and SVGAGI. J lost 3 bases, V lost 5 bases, and 10 bases had no gene match. CDR3 length: 15 amino acids. The CDR3 is CASSRQQGQHYEQYF. For the CDR3, the DNA is TGTGCCAGCAGTCGACAACAGGGACAGCACTACGAGCAGTACTTC.

In its sample, this clone was seen once. The rearrangement joins TRBV12-2 to TRBJ2-2. TRBV12-2 is labeled a pseudogene. The CDR3 is 14 amino acids. The CDR3 DNA reads TGTGCAAGTCGCTTAGCGCCCTACACCGGGGAGCTGTTTTTT. Protein sequence: CASRLAPYTGELFF.

This chain connects TRBV29-1 to TRBJ2-7, with unresolved D. The CDR3 has 17 amino acids. CDR1 and CDR2 from the germline V gene are SQVTM and ANQGSEA. The V end lost 1 base, the J end lost 0 bases, and 19 bases lay between the germline ends. Here the CDR3 reads CSVEGPSTGLSSYEQYF. In DNA, the CDR3 is TGCAGCGTTGAAGGTCCCTCGACCGGGCTTAGCTCCTACGAGCAGTACTTC.

The chain is built from TRBV6-5 and TRBJ2-7, with 7 bases matching TRBD1. CDR3 length equals 15 residues. CDR1 and CDR2 (germline): MNHEY, SVGAGI. Germline trimming cut 0 bases from V and 5 bases from J; bases unmatched to any gene: 7. CDR3 sequence (DNA): TGTGCCAGCAGTTACTCTTTGACAGGGACGCACGAGCAGTACTTC. Translated: CASSYSLTGTHEQYF.

This clone was detected only once. The rearrangement joins TRBV6-6 to TRBJ2-1, with no clear D. The CDR3 consists of 14 residues. Trimming removed 6 bases at V and 5 bases at J, with 14 bases between. The germline gives CDR1 MNHNY, CDR2 SVGAGI (reference sequence). This CDR3 is CASSPGRANNEQFF. The CDR3 coding sequence is TGTGCCAGCAGCCCAGGCCGGGCCAACAATGAGCAGTTCTTC.

The gene calls are TRBV7-9 and TRBJ2-4; 10 bases agree with TRBD2. The germline gives CDR1 SEHNR, CDR2 FQNEAQ (reference sequence). This CDR3 has 19 amino acids. V dropped 1 base and J dropped 0; count of bases not matched to a gene: 9. The CDR3 here is CASSLVFQREGPAKNIQYF. The CDR3 coding sequence is TGTGCCAGCAGCTTAGTCTTTCAGCGGGAGGGCCCAGCCAAAAACATTCAGTACTTC.

The V call is TRBV27, the J call TRBJ2-5; D call uncertain. Trimming removed 6 bases from V and 1 base from J, with 15 bases in between. In germline, CDR1 is MNHEY, CDR2 SMNVEV (reference sequence). This CDR3 region has 15 residues. Written as DNA, the CDR3 is TGTGCCAGCAGCTTTGTTTGGTCCGCCCAAGAGACCCAGTACTTC. This sequence encodes CASSFVWSAQETQYF.

The chain links TRBV6-6 to TRBJ1-1, with a weak D call TRBD1 (5 bases). Germline V gene sequence: CDR1 MNHNY, CDR2 SVGAGI (reference sequence). This CDR3 spans 14 amino acids. Trimming removed 2 bases from V and 1 base from J, with 8 bases in between. CDR3 sequence reads: CASSYAGTNTEAFF. Written as DNA, the CDR3 is TGTGCCAGCAGTTACGCAGGGACGAACACTGAAGCTTTCTTT.

This chain connects TRBV11-1 to TRBJ2-7, with 10 bases lining up with TRBD2. The CDR3 sequence is 15 residues long. From germline, CDR1 is SGHAT and CDR2 FQDESV (reference sequence). Trimming cost V 1 base and J 2 bases; bases outside gene matches: 2. The CDR3 nucleotides are TGTGCCAGCAGCTTAGAACTAGCGGGGACCTACGAGCAGTACTTC. The encoded protein is CASSLELAGTYEQYF.

The V gene is TRBV7-2, the J gene TRBJ2-1; 7 nucleotides align to TRBD2. The trim removed 4 bases at V and 7 bases at J, leaving 10 bases unmatched. The germline V gene encodes CDR1 SGHTA and CDR2 FQGNSA. The CDR3 totals 15 residues. The CDR3 loop reads CASSSSGPNSNEQFF. CDR3 sequence (DNA): TGTGCCAGCAGCTCTAGCGGACCCAATAGTAATGAGCAGTTCTTC. Using reference TRBV7-2 and TRBJ2-1 for the parts outside the CDR3, the full variable domain is GAGVSQSPSNKVTEKGKDVELRCDPISGHTALYWYRQSLGQGLEFLIYFQGNSAPDKSGLPSDRFSAERTGGSVSTLTIQRTQQEDSAVYLCASSSSGPNSNEQFFGPGTRLTVL.

The chain links TRBV19 to TRBJ2-3; 9 bases are shared with TRBD2. Germline-derived CDR1 and CDR2 are LNHDA and SQIVND (reference sequence). J lost 2 bases, V lost 6 bases, and 9 bases had no gene match. The CDR3 totals 16 residues. The DNA for the CDR3 is TGTGCCAGTAGCCCGGAACTAGCGGGCTACACAGATACGCAGTATTTT. Translated: CASSPELAGYTDTQYF.

This clone turned up a few times. The chain employs TRBV9 and TRBJ2-3; D remains unclear. V was clipped by 3 bases and J by 6 bases, with 14 bases between them. This CDR3 comprises 14 residues. CDR1 and CDR2 from the germline V gene are SGDLS and YYNGEE. CDR3 sequence (DNA): TGTGCCAGCAGCGCAACGGTAACGTCGGATACGCAGTATTTT. Amino acids: CASSATVTSDTQYF.

V and J are TRBV4-3 and TRBJ2-2; 7 nucleotides match TRBD2. There are 18 residues in the CDR3. With V trimmed by 0 bases and J by 6 bases, 13 bases remained unmatched. Germline CDR1 is LGHNA and CDR2 is YSLEER. DNA of the CDR3: TGCGCCAGCAGCCAAGATCGAGGGAGGGTTTTGTGGGCCGGGGAGCTGTTTTTT. Translated, it gives CASSQDRGRVLWAGELFF.

This chain connects TRBV30 to TRBJ1-2, with D uncertain. The CDR3 totals 12 residues. The germline gives CDR1 GTSNPN, CDR2 SVGIG (reference sequence). V shed 3 bases and J shed 4 bases, with 9 bases lying between them. The CDR3 nucleotides are TGTGCCTGGAGGGTCTCGCCCTATGGCTACACCTTC. This sequence encodes CAWRVSPYGYTF.

The V gene is TRBV4-2, the J gene TRBJ2-7; possibly TRBD2 for D (6 bases). The CDR3 extends over 17 amino acids. V lost 0 bases and J lost 2, with 17 bases in between. The germline gives CDR1 LGHNA, CDR2 YNFKEQ. In DNA form, the CDR3 reads TGTGCCAGCAGCCAAGATGGGGGGAGTATGGCCCCCTACGAGCAGTACTTC. Translation gives CASSQDGGSMAPYEQYF.